Listed below are T cell receptor beta chains from one sample, sequenced in a study of Ad26.COV2.S vaccination and SARS-CoV-2 variants. Measured with immunoSEQ multiplex PCR; TCRdb has only the in-frame clones, and not every one. The sample lists roughly 400,000 clones, around 92% occurring once. This specimen was peripheral blood, taken in a trial of Ad26.COV2.S vaccine versus placebo. All receptors come from a person between 18 and 60 years old who received the Ad26.COV2.S COVID-19 vaccine or a placebo. Each CDR3 is given with its conserved first and last residue. D genes are given only for firm matches. Clone size is given for some rows only: seen once, a few or many times, or a class if the clone is expanded.

CDR3aa,CDR3nt,v_gene,abundance,j_gene,len,d_gene
CASSPLDRSVYGYTF,TGTGCCAGCAGCCCCCTCGACAGGAGTGTCTATGGCTACACCTTC,TRBV27,NA,TRBJ1-2,15,NA
CSASDPGQGDTEAFF,TGCAGTGCTAGTGATCCAGGACAGGGGGACACTGAAGCTTTCTTT,TRBV20-1,NA,TRBJ1-1,15,TRBD1
CASSLAYQETQYF,TGTGCCAGCAGCTTAGCTTACCAAGAGACCCAGTACTTC,TRBV7-2,NA,TRBJ2-5,13,NA
CASSKTEEGEKLFF,TGTGCCAGCAGTAAAACAGAGGAGGGTGAAAAACTGTTTTTT,TRBV3-1/TRBV3-2,NA,TRBJ1-4,14,NA
CASSIGHPLNYGYTF,TGTGCCAGTAGTATCGGACATCCACTTAACTATGGCTACACCTTC,TRBV19,NA,TRBJ1-2,15,NA
CASSWDSGYGYTF,TGTGCCAGCAGTTGGGACAGTGGCTATGGCTACACCTTC,TRBV28,NA,TRBJ1-2,13,TRBD1
CAWSVGRWDGYTF,TGTGCCTGGAGTGTAGGACGATGGGATGGCTACACCTTC,TRBV30,few,TRBJ1-2,13,NA
CASSQFNRDRVLGANVLTF,TGCGCCAGCAGCCAATTCAACCGGGACAGGGTGCTCGGGGCCAACGTCCTGACTTTC,TRBV4-3,NA,TRBJ2-6,19,TRBD1
CASSGWGEGPYNEQFF,TGTGCCAGCAGCGGGTGGGGGGAAGGTCCCTACAATGAGCAGTTCTTC,TRBV9,NA,TRBJ2-1,16,NA
CAWSVARTGNTEAFF,TGTGCCTGGAGTGTAGCGAGGACCGGGAACACTGAAGCTTTCTTT,TRBV30,NA,TRBJ1-1,15,NA
CASRGQNTGELFF,TGTGCCAGTAGGGGGCAGAACACCGGGGAGCTGTTTTTT,TRBV19,NA,TRBJ2-2,13,NA
CASSLASTGGANTEAFF,TGCGCCAGCAGCCTAGCAAGCACAGGGGGCGCGAACACTGAAGCTTTCTTT,TRBV4-1,NA,TRBJ1-1,17,TRBD1
CASSLEGRWNTEAFF,TGCGCCAGCAGCTTGGAAGGCCGATGGAACACTGAAGCTTTCTTT,TRBV5-1,NA,TRBJ1-1,15,NA
CASSAGGAGNQPQHF,TGTGCCAGCAGCGCGGGAGGGGCGGGCAATCAGCCCCAGCATTTT,TRBV7-9,NA,TRBJ1-5,15,NA
CASSDAGMDTDTQYF,TGTGCCAGTTCGGATGCAGGCATGGACACAGATACGCAGTATTTT,TRBV27,NA,TRBJ2-3,15,NA
CASSLTNLNTEAFF,TGTGCCAGCAGTTTAACAAACCTGAACACTGAAGCTTTCTTT,TRBV27,NA,TRBJ1-1,14,NA
CASSSQPDRAPYNEQFF,TGCGCCAGCAGCTCCCAACCAGACAGGGCCCCCTACAATGAGCAGTTCTTC,TRBV5-1,NA,TRBJ2-1,17,TRBD1
CASSASGGRAEPYEQYF,TGTGCCAGCAGCGCCTCTGGGGGGCGAGCGGAACCCTACGAGCAGTACTTC,TRBV7-9,once,TRBJ2-7,17,NA
CASSQDIPIGRDRVTEAFF,TGCGCCAGCAGCCAAGATATACCGATTGGCCGGGACAGGGTAACTGAAGCTTTCTTT,TRBV4-3,NA,TRBJ1-1,19,TRBD1
CASSGQGTGYTF,TGTGCCAGCAGCGGACAGGGGACTGGCTACACCTTC,TRBV9,NA,TRBJ1-2,12,TRBD1
CASSWGYNSYEQYF,TGTGCCAGCAGTTGGGGATACAACTCCTACGAGCAGTACTTC,TRBV5-6,NA,TRBJ2-7,14,NA
CASSVDSPQPQHF,TGTGCCAGCAGTGTCGACAGCCCTCAGCCCCAGCATTTT,TRBV28,NA,TRBJ1-5,13,NA
CASSIDHLPATALYGYTF,TGTGCCAGTAGTATAGATCACCTCCCCGCGACGGCGCTCTATGGCTACACCTTC,TRBV19,once,TRBJ1-2,18,NA
CASKTNYGYTF,TGTGCCAGTAAGACTAACTATGGCTACACCTTC,TRBV28,NA,TRBJ1-2,11,NA
CASSPSRRRGIPQNQPQHF,TGTGCCAGCAGTCCTTCCCGGAGACGGGGGATACCACAGAATCAGCCCCAGCATTTT,TRBV27,NA,TRBJ1-5,19,NA
CASNPLVGSNEQFF,TGTGCCAGCAACCCCCTCGTTGGCTCCAATGAGCAGTTCTTC,TRBV21-1,NA,TRBJ2-1,14,NA
CAISESSYEQYF,TGTGCCATCAGTGAGTCTTCTTACGAGCAGTACTTC,TRBV10-3,NA,TRBJ2-7,12,NA
CASSQKQGAEGYTF,TGCGCCAGCAGCCAGAAACAGGGGGCGGAGGGCTACACCTTC,TRBV4-1,NA,TRBJ1-2,14,TRBD1
CACTTVGPHEQYF,TGTGCCTGCACAACCGTCGGTCCCCACGAGCAGTACTTC,TRBV30,NA,TRBJ2-7,13,NA
CASSMRSGPTNEKLFF,TGTGCCAGCAGCATGCGGTCCGGGCCTACTAATGAAAAACTGTTTTTT,TRBV7-8,NA,TRBJ1-4,16,NA
CASNPIGGGLGTEAFF,TGTGCCAGCAACCCCATCGGGGGGGGGCTCGGAACTGAAGCTTTCTTT,TRBV28,NA,TRBJ1-1,16,NA
CASSPWTKSSYNEQFF,TGTGCCAGCAGCCCCTGGACCAAAAGCTCCTACAATGAGCAGTTCTTC,TRBV11-3,NA,TRBJ2-1,16,NA
CASSPQDEQFF,TGTGCCAGCAGCCCCCAGGATGAGCAGTTCTTC,TRBV6-5,NA,TRBJ2-1,11,NA
CASSGSGLEKPTDTQYF,TGTGCCAGCAGTGGCTCGGGACTCGAAAAACCCACAGATACGCAGTATTTT,TRBV2,few,TRBJ2-3,17,NA
CASSVGGTYGYTF,TGTGCCAGCAGTGTAGGGGGCACCTATGGCTACACCTTC,TRBV28,NA,TRBJ1-2,13,TRBD1
CASSLEVSGGGGYTF,TGTGCCAGCAGCTTAGAGGTGTCAGGGGGCGGTGGCTACACCTTC,TRBV7-9,NA,TRBJ1-2,15,TRBD1
CASSPIGTNPYTDTQYF,TGTGCCAGCAGCCCCATTGGAACTAATCCTTACACAGATACGCAGTATTTT,TRBV9,NA,TRBJ2-3,17,NA
CASSIPGTGDGKLFF,TGTGCCAGTAGTATACCCGGGACAGGGGACGGGAAACTGTTTTTT,TRBV19,NA,TRBJ1-4,15,TRBD1
CASSRDNYGYTF,TGCGCCAGCAGCCGAGATAACTATGGCTACACCTTC,TRBV4-3,NA,TRBJ1-2,12,NA
CAISEDRYYGYTF,TGTGCCATCAGTGAGGACCGATACTATGGCTACACCTTC,TRBV10-3,NA,TRBJ1-2,13,NA
CASSSPGTGLDTQYF,TGTGCCAGCAGTTCGCCCGGGACAGGGCTAGATACGCAGTATTTT,TRBV28,NA,TRBJ2-3,15,TRBD1
CASSLGQNYEQYF,TGCGCCAGCAGCTTGGGGCAGAACTACGAGCAGTACTTC,TRBV5-1,NA,TRBJ2-7,13,NA
CASSTGTAYEQYF,TGTGCCAGCAGCACGGGGACAGCCTACGAGCAGTACTTC,TRBV5-4,once,TRBJ2-7,13,TRBD1
CASSIRDRVLEQYF,TGTGCCAGCAGCATCCGGGACAGGGTTTTGGAGCAGTACTTC,TRBV5-5,NA,TRBJ2-7,14,TRBD1